This T cell receptor beta chain derives from a study of cytomegalovirus exposure and HLA in healthy donors. The study's findings and limits: A reported reduction in N-insertions relative to the roughly 610-donor mean was seen in an Asian-associated ancestry cluster in a later analysis. Sequencing depth across donors, presence/absence analyses assumed, was roughly uniform.

A word on this clone: Its target is not known. A junction end diverges from the germline sequence, so it may reflect a read error.

The CDR3 totals 14 residues. Germline V CDR1 and CDR2: SGHVS, FQNEAQ. The PCR had 60 Vbeta and 13 Jbeta primers. Study processing details: A later analysis counted 80 million or so unique TCR beta chains, some 12 million shared. Sequencing was performed with immunoSEQ multiplex PCR; in TCRdb, only in-frame clones are kept and a portion is missing. Clone size and the V and J calls come from that table; the DNA yielded D and trimming. Here the sample spans some 180,000 clones, roughly four fifths being singletons. The sample consisted of PBMCs. The chain has TRBV7-8 and TRBJ1-3, with TRBD1 as a possible D gene (5 bases). This TCR derives from a man aged 18-30 years in good health and CMV-seronegative. CDR3: CASSLGDWADLGDF. Written as DNA, the CDR3 is TGTGCCAGCAGCTTAGGGGACTGGGCGGATTTAGGAGATTTT. Based on the CDR3 plus reference TRBV7-8 and TRBJ1-3, the full variable domain is GAGVSQSPRYKVAKRGQDVALRCDPISGHVSLFWYQQALGQGPEFLTYFQNEAQLDKSGLPSDRFFAERPEGSVSTLKIQRTQQEDSAVYLCASSLGDWADLGDFGEGSWLTVV.